This T cell receptor (beta chain) was found in a study of vaccination effects on CD4 cells after COVID-19. Clones were sequenced by immunoSEQ multiplex PCR, and TCRdb holds only the in-frame ones, with some missing. The sample contains 60,000 to 65,000 clones, roughly 80% of which appear only once. Broader study findings: In healthy vaccinees, only 1 of 255 vaccine-induced clones cross-reacted with common cold coronaviruses. By a late point after vaccination, infection- and vaccine-induced clones had shrunk markedly through clonal contraction.

As to this clone: The antigen is unknown.

Antigen-specific CD4+ T cells expanded by the ViraFEST assay with viral peptide pools were then sequenced. Culturing for around 10 days preceded CD4+ T cell isolation. Vaccinated participants had no history of SARS-CoV-2 infection and tested negative for nucleocapsid antibodies. The CDR3 is 14 amino acids. Trimming took 6 bases from V and 6 from J, leaving 14 bases between them. CDR1 is SNHLY and CDR2 is FYNNEI in the germline V gene. The chain combines TRBV2 with TRBJ2-2; D may be TRBD1 or TRBD2 (5 bases each). The TCR comes from a human donor who received a COVID-19 vaccine. The sequenced sample was CD4+ T cells from PBMCs cultured with HCoV-OC43 spike peptides, obtained before COVID-19 vaccination. The subset here: HCoV-OC43 spike overlapping peptide pool stimulation. The CDR3 sequence is CASSRDGGAGELFF. The CDR3, as DNA: TGTGCCAGCAGCAGGGATGGGGGTGCCGGGGAGCTGTTTTTT.